The entry below gives a single T cell receptor (beta chain) sequence along with its context. The data are from a study of blood T cell repertoires in COVID-19. TCRdb's copy holds only in-frame clones and misses some; the assay was immunoSEQ multiplex PCR. The table has roughly 360,000 clones, over 80% seen once; the top ten hold about 4.9%. The CDR3 contains 14 residues. V trimming: 7 bases; J trimming: 5 bases; junction bases outside the gene matches: 7. CDR1 KGHDR and CDR2 SFDVKD come from the germline V gene. The J gene is TRBJ1-5, the V gene TRBV24-1; 7 nucleotides align to TRBD1. The sequence was obtained from a woman aged 50 to 65 who had recovered from COVID-19. The sequenced material came from PBMCs or T cells enriched from blood (not recorded which). The CDR3: CATRLKGADQPQHF. For the CDR3, the DNA is TGTGCCACCAGATTAAAGGGGGCCGATCAGCCCCAGCATTTT.